The 31 T cell receptor beta chains below all came from one sample that was sequenced in a study of shared clonotypes between healthy human individuals. Clones were sequenced by immunoSEQ multiplex PCR, and TCRdb holds only the in-frame ones, with some missing. This sample yields about 460,000 clones, of which 77% are seen a single time; about 12% belongs to the top ten. Material for sequencing was PBMCs. The receptors were sampled from a middle-aged woman in good health. Some clones in this sample may be carry-over from other donors' samples.

In this sample, this clone turned up once. V gene TRBV5-1 combines with J gene TRBJ1-2, with D unresolved. V shed 7 bases and J shed 2 bases, with 12 bases lying between them. CDR3 length equals 13 residues. Germline V CDR1 and CDR2: SGHRS, YFSETQ. CDR3 in amino acids: CASAPRTNYGYTF. For the CDR3, the DNA is TGCGCCAGCGCACCCAGGACCAACTATGGCTACACCTTC.

CDR3: CASSLEAGGREQFF. DNA for the CDR3: TGTGCCAGCAGCTTAGAGGCGGGAGGCAGGGAGCAGTTCTTC. V usage is TRBV11-2 and J usage is TRBJ2-1; 8 bases line up with TRBD2. Per germline, CDR1 SGHAT and CDR2 FQNNGV. The CDR3 loop spans 14 amino acids. V lost 0 bases, J lost 10 bases, and 5 bases stayed unmatched.

The chain carries TRBV29-1 and TRBJ1-4, with D unresolved. This CDR3 is 12 amino acids long. CDR1 and CDR2 (germline): SQVTM, ANQGSEA. The germline V and J ends were trimmed by 6 bases and 0 bases, with 5 bases remaining between them. CDR3 nucleotide sequence: TGCAGCGTACACACAACTAATGAAAAACTGTTTTTT. Encoded protein: CSVHTTNEKLFF.

The genes are TRBV9 and TRBJ2-1; D perhaps matches TRBD2 (7 bases). CDR3 length equals 15 residues. From germline, CDR1 is SGDLS and CDR2 YYNGEE. V was trimmed by 6 bases and J by 7 bases, leaving 20 bases between them. The CDR3 coding sequence is TGTGCCAGCACCCCCGGTTTGGGGGGGCTTAATGAGCAGTTCTTC. As protein: CASTPGLGGLNEQFF.

This sequence joins TRBV15 and TRBJ1-3, with unresolved D. The CDR3 consists of 15 residues. Trimming removed 2 bases at V and 0 bases at J, with 8 bases between. Germline V gene lookup returns CDR1 LNHNV and CDR2 YYDKDF (reference sequence). The CDR3 bases are TGTGCCACCAGCAGACTACAGAGCTCTGGAAACACCATATATTTT. This encodes CATSRLQSSGNTIYF.

This clone was counted ten times or more. One end of the junction is discordant with germline, which a read error may explain. The chain employs TRBV10-1 and TRBJ1-5, with D maybe TRBD1 (6 bases). The germline CDR1 and CDR2 sequences are WNHNN and SYGVQD (reference sequence). The CDR3 runs 11 residues. CDR3 in amino acids: CASSGGHTSDF. As DNA, the CDR3 is TGCGCCAGCAGTGGGGGACATACGTCGGATTTT.

The CDR3 coding sequence is TGCGCCAGCAGCCGGGAGCCGGGACAGGGGGCTAGTGAGCAGTTCTTC. The encoded protein is CASSREPGQGASEQFF. The chain employs TRBV4-1 and TRBJ2-1; 12 bases fit TRBD1. The germline gives CDR1 MGHRA, CDR2 YSYEKL. The CDR3 runs to 16 residues. With V trimmed by 4 bases and J by 9 bases, 10 bases remained unmatched.

This clone was seen just once. The V call is TRBV5-6, the J call TRBJ2-3; 7 bases match TRBD2. The germline CDR1 and CDR2 sequences are SGHDT and YYEEEE. The CDR3 is 15 amino acids. Unmatched junction bases numbered 8, after V lost 3 bases and J lost 4 bases. This CDR3 reads CASSSRLARPDTQYF. The CDR3 DNA reads as TGTGCCAGCAGCTCAAGACTAGCAAGACCAGATACGCAGTATTTT. Full variable domain (outside the CDR3, taken from reference TRBV5-6 and TRBJ2-3): DAGVTQSPTHLIKTRGQQVTLRCSPKSGHDTVSWYQQALGQGPQFIFQYYEEEERQRGNFPDRFSGHQFPNYSSELNVNALLLGDSALYLCASSSRLARPDTQYFGPGTRLTVL.

This chain uses TRBV7-9 with TRBJ2-5; 13 nucleotides match TRBD2. The CDR3 length is 16 residues. The germline gives CDR1 SEHNR, CDR2 FQNEAQ (reference sequence). After removal of 9 bases from V and 4 bases from J, the junction contained 11 bases not matched to a gene. The CDR3 region is CASGVGLAGVGETQYF. Here the CDR3 DNA reads TGTGCCAGTGGGGTCGGACTAGCGGGAGTTGGAGAGACCCAGTACTTC.

The CDR3 sequence: CAWSANRGRIQPQHF. The CDR3, as DNA: TGTGCCTGGAGTGCCAATAGGGGGCGCATTCAGCCCCAGCATTTT. The J gene is TRBJ1-5, the V gene TRBV30, with 7 bases identical to TRBD1. The CDR3 totals 15 residues. Germline lookup yields CDR1 GTSNPN and CDR2 SVGIG (reference sequence). V shed 1 base, J shed 6 bases, and the junction held 9 bases outside the gene matches.

This chain links TRBV7-8 with TRBJ2-1; 8 bases line up with TRBD2. Germline V gene lookup returns CDR1 SGHVS and CDR2 FQNEAQ. This CDR3 has 16 residues. Trimming removed 2 bases from V and 0 bases from J; junction bases left unmatched: 3. DNA of the CDR3: TGTGCCAGCAGCTTACCCGGGACTAGCTCCTACAATGAGCAGTTCTTC. Its translation: CASSLPGTSSYNEQFF.

This sequence joins TRBV29-1 and TRBJ1-1, with D unclear. Germline V CDR1 and CDR2: SQVTM, ANQGSEA. This CDR3 is built from 13 residues. V was trimmed by 7 bases and J by 3 bases, leaving 15 bases between them. The CDR3 protein is CSARFATDTEAFF. CDR3 sequence (DNA): TGCAGCGCCCGTTTTGCCACCGACACTGAAGCTTTCTTT.

In the case of this clone: A far bigger clonotype differs at one base, so this is likely a read error. The J gene is TRBJ2-1, the V gene TRBV4-2, with D hard to call. From germline, CDR1 is LGHNA and CDR2 YNFKEQ. The CDR3 is made up of 12 amino acids. CDR3 sequence reads: CAGSQGENEQFF. CDR3 sequence (DNA): TGTGCCGGCAGCCAAGGTGAGAATGAGCAGTTCTTC.

The rearrangement links TRBV11-2 to TRBJ2-4, with D perhaps TRBD1 or TRBD2 (5 bases each). This CDR3 spans 19 amino acids. V lost 4 bases and J lost 0, with 22 bases in between. CDR1 SGHAT and CDR2 FQNNGV come from the germline V gene. CDR3 sequence (DNA): TGTGCCAGCAGCTCTCCCCGTCCAGGGACCGCACTAGCCAAAAACATTCAGTACTTC. Amino acid sequence: CASSSPRPGTALAKNIQYF.

This chain connects TRBV7-9 to TRBJ1-1; no clear D gene. V lost 2 bases, J lost 7 bases, and 11 bases lay in between. The V gene's germline CDR1 is SEHNR and CDR2 FQNEAQ (reference sequence). The CDR3 length is 13 residues. The CDR3 region has the DNA TGTGCCAGCAGCTTAATAAGCGGAGGTGAAGCTTTCTTT. Its translation is CASSLISGGEAFF.

The chain couples TRBV7-9 to TRBJ2-7; D ambiguous. The V gene's germline CDR1 is SEHNR and CDR2 FQNEAQ (reference sequence). The CDR3 totals 12 residues. The V end lost 1 base, the J end lost 4 bases, and 5 bases lay between the germline ends. The CDR3 nucleotides are TGTGCCAGCAGCTTAGTAAAATACGAGCAGTACTTC. It specifies CASSLVKYEQYF.

The V and J genes are TRBV29-1 and TRBJ2-7; D is undetermined. V lost 5 bases and J lost 0, with 5 bases in between. The length of the CDR3 is 11 residues. From germline, CDR1 is SQVTM and CDR2 ANQGSEA. CDR3 sequence (DNA): TGCAGCGTTACCAGCTCCTACGAGCAGTACTTC. This translates into CSVTSSYEQYF.

As regards this clone: A read error is the likely source, as a far larger clone sits one nucleotide away. This chain's CDR3 is CASSECRGGNTQYF. For the CDR3, the DNA is TGTGCCAGCAGCGAGTGCCGTGGGGGAAATACGCAGTATTTT. The rearrangement joins TRBV7-9 to TRBJ2-3, with D perhaps being TRBD1 or TRBD2 (5 bases each). The germline V and J ends were trimmed by 5 bases and 7 bases, with 16 bases remaining between them. The CDR3 loop spans 14 amino acids. Germline V CDR1 and CDR2: SEHNR, FQNEAQ (reference sequence).

As regards this clone: A much bigger clone sits one base away, suggesting this may be a read error. This chain uses TRBV5-8 with TRBJ2-2; the D gene could be TRBD1 or TRBD2 (5 bases each). V was cut by 5 bases and J by 6 bases, with 17 bases left in between. Germline assignment: CDR1 SGHTS and CDR2 YDEGEE. The CDR3 runs 15 residues. DNA for the CDR3: TGTGCCAGCAGAGAAGGGACGGAATACGCCGGGGAGCTGTTTTTT. Translated, it gives CASREGTEYAGELFF.

The table lists this clone with many counts. Other DNA sequences in this specimen translate into the identical CDR3. V and J are TRBV29-1 and TRBJ2-1; 12 bases line up with TRBD2. Trimming cost V 4 bases and J 9 bases; bases outside gene matches: 10. Looked up from germline, CDR1 is SQVTM and CDR2 is ANQGSEA. CDR3 length equals 15 residues. This chain's CDR3 is CSVGDPSTSGSEQFF. DNA of the CDR3: TGCAGCGTTGGGGATCCTTCGACTAGCGGGAGTGAGCAGTTCTTC.

A few counts support this clone. V is TRBV15 and J is TRBJ2-3, with 14 bases that match TRBD2. This CDR3 comprises 15 residues. The germline V gene has CDR1 LNHNV and CDR2 YYDKDF (reference sequence). V shed 8 bases, J shed 3 bases, and the junction held 4 bases outside the gene matches. The CDR3 region has the DNA TGTGCCACCCGACTAGCGGGAGGGCCGACAGATACGCAGTATTTT. Translation gives CATRLAGGPTDTQYF.

This rearrangement joins TRBV28 to TRBJ2-5; TRBD1 is a possible D gene (5 bases). The J call is uncertain, as TRBJ2-7 better fits the DNA end. The CDR3 runs to 12 residues. From germline, CDR1 is MDHEN and CDR2 SYDVKM. The CDR3 sequence: CASSTATYEQYF. Written as DNA, the CDR3 is TGTGCCAGCTCGACAGCCACCTACGAGCAGTACTTC.

This clone was observed once. This chain links TRBV6-4 with TRBJ1-2, with a tentative D call TRBD1 (6 bases). CDR1 and CDR2 (germline): MRHNA, SNTAGT. V was trimmed by 6 bases and J by 4 bases, leaving 15 bases between them. The CDR3 is made up of 14 amino acids. DNA for the CDR3: TGTGCCAGCAGGGAAAACGGGGGGCTCTATGGCTACACCTTC. Translating it yields CASRENGGLYGYTF.

V usage is TRBV28 and J usage is TRBJ2-7, with TRBD2 matching over 7 bases. V was clipped by 8 bases and J by 1 base; unmatched bases: 8. The CDR3 sequence is 14 residues long. Germline CDR1 and CDR2: MDHEN and SYDVKM. CDR3 in amino acids: CASGSGWASYEQYF. The CDR3 nucleotides read TGTGCCAGCGGTAGCGGGTGGGCGTCCTACGAGCAGTACTTC. Using reference TRBV28 and TRBJ2-7 for the parts outside the CDR3, the full variable domain is DVKVTQSSRYLVKRTGEKVFLECVQDMDHENMFWYRQDPGLGLRLIYFSYDVKMKEKGDIPEGYSVSREKKERFSLILESASTNQTSMYLCASGSGWASYEQYFGPGTRLTVT.

In its sample, this clone was seen many times. Other DNA sequences within the sample encode an identical CDR3. V is TRBV28 and J is TRBJ1-2; D is ambiguous. The V end was cut by 4 bases, the J end by 1 base, with 4 bases between. The CDR3 is made up of 12 amino acids. The V gene's germline CDR1 is MDHEN and CDR2 SYDVKM. The CDR3 nucleotides are TGTGCCAGCAGTTGGTTTAACTATGGCTACACCTTC. Protein sequence: CASSWFNYGYTF.

On this clone: A far larger clone is only one base removed, so a read error is likely. The chain carries TRBV30 and TRBJ1-1, with D unclear. Germline-derived CDR1 and CDR2 are GTSNPN and SVGIG (reference sequence). The CDR3 is 12 amino acids. Trimming stripped 1 base from V and 4 bases from J, with 7 bases between. The CDR3 nucleotides are TGTGCCTGGAGTGGAAGGCCCACTGAAGCTTTCTTT. Encoded protein: CAWSGRPTEAFF.

Only a few counts were recorded for this clone. The chain combines TRBV30 with TRBJ1-6; D is undetermined. CDR1 is GTSNPN, CDR2 SVGIG, per germline (reference sequence). This CDR3 spans 14 amino acids. Trimming removed 0 bases at V and 10 bases at J, with 13 bases between. The CDR3 is CAWSVQRGSSPLHF. CDR3 coding DNA: TGTGCCTGGAGTGTACAGCGGGGAAGCTCACCCCTCCACTTT.

A remark on this clone: Since a far larger clone is one base different, this is likely a read error. The J gene is TRBJ2-5, the V gene TRBV29-1, with D possibly being TRBD1 or TRBD2 (5 bases each). Germline CDR1 reads SQVTM; CDR2 reads ANQGSEA. The length of the CDR3 is 14 residues. The chain's CDR3 is CSVGGGQVAEIQYF. CDR3 coding DNA: TGCAGCGTTGGGGGCGGGCAGGTCGCGGAGATCCAGTACTTC.

V and J are TRBV18 and TRBJ2-7; 14 positions match TRBD2. This CDR3 is 20 amino acids long. Germline values: CDR1 KGHSH, CDR2 LQKENI. V dropped 5 bases and J dropped 5; count of bases not matched to a gene: 20. The CDR3 DNA follows: TGTGCCAGCTCAGATCCGGGACTAGCGGGAGTATTCGCCACTCTCCACGAGCAGTACTTC. Translation gives CASSDPGLAGVFATLHEQYF.

The chain couples TRBV28 to TRBJ1-5; D unresolved. Per the germline V gene, CDR1 is MDHEN and CDR2 is SYDVKM. Trimming shortened V by 8 bases and J by 4 bases, and 9 bases separated the two germline ends. CDR3 size: 12 residues. CDR3 DNA: TGTGCCAGCGGCGACTGGAATCAGCCCCAGCATTTT. This translates into CASGDWNQPQHF.

A note on this clone: An end of the junction differs from the germline gene, which may be a read error. The chain recombines TRBV18 with TRBJ2-5; the match to TRBD2 covers 10 bases. The length of the CDR3 is 15 residues. Germline lookup yields CDR1 KGHSH and CDR2 LQKENI. In nucleotides, the CDR3 is TGTGCCAGCTCACTAGCGGGAGGCCCCAAAGATACCCAGTACTTC. Translation: CASSLAGGPKDTQYF.